This T cell receptor (beta chain) came from a study of T cells in Graves' hyperthyroidism and ophthalmopathy (dated by TCRdb to the late 2010s). General notes on the study: Peripheral blood was sampled at the time of initial diagnosis, prior to any treatment. Whether ophthalmopathy could be predicted prospectively was tested in an independent validation cohort made up of approximately 19 hyperthyroidism patients plus 17 patients who later progressed to ophthalmopathy. To identify distinguishing TCR V-J signatures, a discovery cohort of some 100 patients was used, comprising 40 to 45 with Graves' ophthalmopathy and some 60 with stable Graves' hyperthyroidism. The 100 or so discovery patients were divided at random into training and test sets in a 7:3 ratio. The paper reports TCR Vbeta CDR3 sequencing of 140 or so peripheral blood samples: approximately 43 ophthalmopathy, over 70 hyperthyroidism and roughly 17 progressor patients. Following sampling, methimazole starting at 30 mg daily was given to hyperthyroidism patients, and high-dose intravenous methylprednisolone was given to ophthalmopathy patients. The study also compared thyroid tissue and blood T-cell repertoires from about six Graves' hyperthyroidism patients. Beyond this particular receptor, the publication reports: No statistical method was used to fix the sample size in advance, and group allocation was not hidden from the investigators. During validation, the model predicted progression to ophthalmopathy a median of approximately 6 months ahead of onset, with around 70% sensitivity and about 75% specificity. Blood samples also contained most of the expanded thyroid clonotypes (frequency above 0.001), which suggests that blood repertoires may reflect thyroid immune responses. A 13 V-J signature model separated ophthalmopathy from stable hyperthyroidism, with about 88% sensitivity and 81% to 83% specificity in cross-validation and 80%/75% in testing.

The CDR3 has 16 amino acids, counting the end cysteine and phenylalanine. Only the CDR3 part of the read is kept: 48 bases, read in frame from the first base. V trim: 4 bases; J trim: 3 bases; unmatched bases: 12. Sequences SGHRS (CDR1) and YFSETQ (CDR2) are obtained from the germline V gene. This clonotype occurred many times. It has no known antigen specificity. Base qualities were left out, and no much larger clone turns up one base away. TCR beta CDR3 regions were amplified from RNA transcripts. The TCR CDR3 was subjected to a first round of RT-PCR using the HTBI primer set and the Qiagen OneStep RT-PCR kit. The libraries were constructed in a second round of multiplex PCR and then size-selected and purified. The libraries were sequenced on an Illumina HiSeq2000 using paired-end 100 bp reads. The study's own analysis went as follows. Raw data were processed with SOAPnuke, discarding reads with adapters, uncalled bases, mean Phred below 15, or no exact constant-primer or identifier match. COPE v1.2.5 was used to merge the high-quality paired reads, and each unique nucleotide sequence was defined as a clonotype. MiTCR v1.1 was used to align clonotypes to the IMGT TRBV, TRBD and TRBJ reference segments. The analysis included only V-J combinations with a frequency above 0.0001, which together covered around 99% of the repertoires. The TCS score was defined as the ratio of F50 (clonal expansion) to E x V (chaos), calculated using BLOSUM62-based TCRdist between CDR3 peptides within each V-J. Welch's t-statistics and random forest reduced around 550 V-J features to some 14, which were used in a naive Bayes classifier (R e1071). TCRdb took the public reads, trimmed them with fastp at Q25, ran MiXCR for clone calling and kept in-frame beta chains. Entries that share a CDR3 protein sequence are merged under the most common genes and DNA. The V and J calls were not made by the authors but by TCRdb's processing. This sample holds over 350,000 distinct CDR3 sequences; less than 20% were observed only once. The leading ten clones occupy less than 45% of the sample.

Ophthalmopathy patients had moderately to severely active disease, with a Clinical Activity Score of 3 or more, a NOSPECS grade of 4 or more, and a disease duration of less than 3 months. Exclusion was applied to patients with uncontrolled infections, other autoimmune diseases, pregnancy or lactation. Diagnoses were based on clinical symptoms, serum thyroxine and TRAb, thyroid ultrasound and orbital computed tomography. Ficoll-Paque density gradient centrifugation was used to isolate PBMCs from around 10 ml of fresh peripheral blood. Trizol reagent was used to extract total RNA, and RNA quality was then checked on an Agilent 2100 Bioanalyzer.

The chain is encoded by TRBV5-1 joined to TRBJ1-1, and TRBD1 matches 7 of the central bases. The source material was blood. This sequence was found in a man younger than 30 with Graves' ophthalmopathy. The CDR3 protein sequence reads: CASSPTPGGGDTEAFF. The DNA is TGCGCCAGCAGCCCTACTCCAGGGGGTGGGGACACTGAAGCTTTCTTT.